This T cell receptor beta chain was found in a study of blood T cell repertoires in COVID-19. Study-level background: Sources were T cells, B-cell-depleted T cells, or PBMCs; the material itself was cDNA or gDNA.

CDR3 length: 14 residues. Trimming removed 0 bases from V and 2 bases from J, with 8 bases in between. Germline V CDR1 and CDR2: SGHRS, YFSETQ. Per the authors' pipeline: Counts of nucleated cells, estimated from reference gene primer amplification, were obtained. TCRdb's table, derived via immunoSEQ multiplex PCR, lists solely in-frame clones and lacks some. Clone size and the V and J calls come from that table; the DNA yielded D and trimming. The table shows over 45,000 clones, with roughly four fifths occurring only once. The sample was peripheral blood. This TCR came from a man in his forties or fifties with acute or convalescent COVID-19. The J gene is TRBJ2-5, the V gene TRBV5-1; unclear D gene. The CDR3 bases are TGCGCCAGCAGCTTGGCAGGAATACAAGAGACCCAGTACTTC. Its protein product is CASSLAGIQETQYF.